This T cell receptor beta chain is from a study of shared clonotypes between healthy human individuals. Findings and caveats of the study: Tissues were not sampled, only blood, and their repertoires likely differ.

The CDR3 covers 13 residues. V dropped 2 bases and J dropped 4 bases, with 8 bases sitting between them. Germline CDR1 and CDR2: MNHEY and SMNVEV (reference sequence). A word on this clone: Antigen specificity is unknown. Within the sample, other DNA sequences also encode this same CDR3.

Assay runs were performed at deep level. Libraries were prepared by immunoSEQ multiplex PCR; TCRdb keeps only in-frame clonotypes and omits some of them. The sample records some 1,400,000 clones, around 97% being singletons. The sequence derives from a man younger than 45 in good health. Sequenced sample: naive CD4+ T cells sorted from blood. Subset defined: CD45RA+ positively selected. The chain uses TRBV27 and TRBJ1-2, with no clear D. The CDR3 nucleotides are TGTGCCAGCAGTTTAAGAGGGTTCTATGGCTACACCTTC. It specifies CASSLRGFYGYTF.